The rows below give T cell receptor beta chains drawn from one sample of a study of T cell responses to AZD1222 COVID-19 vaccine. TCRdb keeps only in-frame clones here, not all; method: immunoSEQ multiplex PCR. The sample has under 150,000 clones, about 91% seen once. This specimen was peripheral blood, taken 28 days after the second AZD1222 dose. The receptors were sampled from an adult who received the AZD1222 COVID-19 vaccine. The CDR3 runs from the conserved cysteine through the conserved F or W. D genes are given only for firm matches. Size is stated for part of the rows, as once, few or many counts, or as a class when the clone is expanded.

DNA,CDR3,size,V,J,D
TGTGCCAGCAGTCCCGACCCGACTGATGGCTACACCTTC,CASSPDPTDGYTF,NA,TRBV27,TRBJ1-2,NA
TGCGCCAGCAGTCTTGGAAGCGGGGGGACTCGCGGGGAGACCCAGTACTTC,CASSLGSGGTRGETQYF,NA,TRBV5-1,TRBJ2-5,TRBD2
TGTGCCAGCAGCTTAAAGGAGGACTCCTGGGGTGAAAAACTGTTTTTT,CASSLKEDSWGEKLFF,NA,TRBV13,TRBJ1-4,NA
TGCAGCGTTGTAGGCCTGCAAACCGAAGCTTTCTTT,CSVVGLQTEAFF,NA,TRBV29-1,TRBJ1-1,NA
TGTGCCAGCGGCACCGGGAAATGGGGTCGGCCCCTCCACTTT,CASGTGKWGRPLHF,NA,TRBV27,TRBJ1-6,NA
TGTGCCATCAGTGAGTCGATTAGTCAGGGAGGGCCCCAGCATTTT,CAISESISQGGPQHF,NA,TRBV10-3,TRBJ1-5,NA
TGCGCCAGCAGCCAAGAGAGTCTAGCGGCGAACACCGGGGAGCTGTTTTTT,CASSQESLAANTGELFF,once,TRBV4-3,TRBJ2-2,TRBD2
TGTGCCAGCAGCCGGGGACAGGGGGCCCCGGAGACCCAGTACTTC,CASSRGQGAPETQYF,NA,TRBV4-2,TRBJ2-5,TRBD1
TGTGCCATCAGTGAGTCGGAGGGCTATGAGCAGTTCTTC,CAISESEGYEQFF,NA,TRBV10-3,TRBJ2-1,NA
TGTGCCAGTAGTCCCCAGGGACAGAAATATAGCAATCAGCCCCAGCATTTT,CASSPQGQKYSNQPQHF,NA,TRBV19,TRBJ1-5,TRBD1
TGTGCCAGCAGCCAAGGCCACCCTCGGGGGGCGAGTCCCTACGAGCAGTACTTC,CASSQGHPRGASPYEQYF,NA,TRBV3-1/TRBV3-2,TRBJ2-7,NA
TGTGCCAGCAGCCAAGAGGGGGTAGACTATGGCTACACCTTC,CASSQEGVDYGYTF,NA,TRBV4-2,TRBJ1-2,NA